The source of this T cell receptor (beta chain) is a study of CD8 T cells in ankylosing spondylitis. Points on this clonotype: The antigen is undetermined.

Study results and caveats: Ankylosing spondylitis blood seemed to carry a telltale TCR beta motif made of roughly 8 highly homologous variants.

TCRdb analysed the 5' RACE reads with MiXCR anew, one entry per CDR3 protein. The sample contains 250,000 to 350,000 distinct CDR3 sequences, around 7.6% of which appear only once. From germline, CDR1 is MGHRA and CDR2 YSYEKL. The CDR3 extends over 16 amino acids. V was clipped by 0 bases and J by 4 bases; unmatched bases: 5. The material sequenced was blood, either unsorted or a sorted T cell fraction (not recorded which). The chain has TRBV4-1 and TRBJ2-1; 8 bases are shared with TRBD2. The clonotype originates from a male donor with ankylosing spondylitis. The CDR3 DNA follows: TGCGCCAGCAGCCAAGATCCCGGGAGGGGATACAATGAGCAGTTCTTC. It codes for CASSQDPGRGYNEQFF.